This T cell receptor (beta chain) was identified during a study of CD8 T cells in Susac syndrome. With random hexamers, reverse transcription was performed on 0.5 to 1 ug of RNA. Each CDR3 protein gets one entry after TCRdb re-called the immunoSEQ multiplex PCR reads with MiXCR. The repertoire holds 170,000 or so distinct CDR3 sequences, with just under 95% as singletons. Input material: CD4+ T cells from PBMCs. The TCR originated in a human donor with Susac syndrome.

The CDR3 spells CASSRRLPADTQYF. CDR3 nucleotides: TGTGCCAGTAGTAGGCGCCTACCAGCCGATACGCAGTATTTT. The V and J genes are TRBV19 and TRBJ2-3; D is ambiguous. The CDR3 contains 14 residues. Germline loops: CDR1 LNHDA, CDR2 SQIVND (reference sequence). The V end was cut by 4 bases, the J end by 6 bases, with 14 bases between.